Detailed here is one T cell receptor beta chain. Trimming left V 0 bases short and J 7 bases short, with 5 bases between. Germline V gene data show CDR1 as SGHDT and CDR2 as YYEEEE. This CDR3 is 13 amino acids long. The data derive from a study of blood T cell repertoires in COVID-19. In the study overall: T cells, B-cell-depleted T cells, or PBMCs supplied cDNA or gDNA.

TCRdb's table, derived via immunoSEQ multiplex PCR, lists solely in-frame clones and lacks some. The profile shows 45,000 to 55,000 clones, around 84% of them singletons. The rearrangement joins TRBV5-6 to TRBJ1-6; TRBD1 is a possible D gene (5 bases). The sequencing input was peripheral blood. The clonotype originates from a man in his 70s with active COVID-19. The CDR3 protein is CASSLGQNSPLHF. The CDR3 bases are TGTGCCAGCAGCTTGGGACAGAATTCACCCCTCCACTTT.